These T cell receptor beta chains were read from a single sample in a study of immune evolution from preneoplasia to lung adenocarcinoma. TCRdb keeps only in-frame clones here, not all; method: immunoSEQ multiplex PCR. Of more than 3,500 clones in the sample, around 76% were seen once. The sequencing sample was made of FFPE minimally invasive lung adenocarcinoma tissue. The receptors stem from a person in their 70s with lung adenocarcinoma. Each CDR3 is given with its conserved first and last residue. Fields, in order: clone size, V gene, J gene, D gene, CDR3 protein, CDR3 DNA. The D gene is left open where the match is weak. A row's size may be missing; if present it is once, few, many or a size class.

>NA|TRBV12-5|TRBJ2-1|NA
CASGDRHNEQFF
TGTGCTAGTGGCGACCGCCACAATGAGCAGTTCTTC
>NA|TRBV10-1|TRBJ2-2|NA
CASSEAGSTGELFF
TGCGCCAGCAGTGAGGCGGGGTCCACCGGGGAGCTGTTTTTT
>few|TRBV2|TRBJ2-2|TRBD2
CASSEGSGSTGELFF
TGTGCCAGCAGTGAGGGTAGCGGGAGCACCGGGGAGCTGTTTTTT
>once|TRBV2|TRBJ2-1|TRBD2
CASSDSRRGDEQFF
TGTGCCAGCAGTGACTCCAGGCGGGGGGATGAGCAGTTCTTC
>NA|TRBV7-6|TRBJ2-2|TRBD1
CASSMDRSSTGELFF
TGTGCCAGCAGCATGGACAGGTCGAGTACCGGGGAGCTGTTTTTT
>NA|TRBV2|TRBJ2-1|TRBD2
CASSTLAGGPVNEQFF
TGTGCCAGCAGTACCCTAGCGGGGGGGCCGGTCAATGAGCAGTTCTTC
>NA|TRBV9|TRBJ2-1|NA
CASSAWGAGDEQFF
TGTGCCAGCAGCGCTTGGGGGGCTGGTGATGAGCAGTTCTTC
>NA|TRBV10-1|TRBJ2-1|TRBD2
CATSSSGDNEQFF
TGCGCCACCTCGAGTAGCGGGGACAATGAGCAGTTCTTC
>NA|TRBV19|TRBJ2-2|NA
CASSPMAGVGGELFF
TGTGCCAGTAGTCCAATGGCAGGGGTAGGCGGGGAGCTGTTTTTT
>NA|TRBV28|TRBJ1-1|NA
CASSLGWNTEAFF
TGTGCCAGCAGTTTGGGGTGGAACACTGAAGCTTTCTTT
>large|TRBV6-5|TRBJ1-2|TRBD1
CAGGQGDYGYTF
TGTGCCGGAGGACAGGGGGACTATGGCTACACCTTC
>NA|TRBV13|TRBJ2-5|TRBD2
CASSLGGGPETQYF
TGTGCCAGCAGCCTCGGGGGAGGGCCTGAGACCCAGTACTTC
>once|TRBV23-1|TRBJ2-5|TRBD1
CASRGPRDSGETQYF
TGCGCCAGCAGGGGGCCCCGGGACAGTGGGGAGACCCAGTACTTC
>NA|TRBV10-3|TRBJ2-2|NA
CAISDIESVSGELFF
TGTGCCATCAGTGATATAGAGTCAGTCTCCGGGGAGCTGTTTTTT
>NA|TRBV6-6|TRBJ2-2|NA
CASSRIQGLSGELFF
TGTGCCAGCAGTAGAATTCAGGGGCTTTCAGGGGAGCTGTTTTTT
>NA|TRBV5-1|TRBJ2-2|NA
CASSPTLQGANTGELFF
TGCGCCAGCAGCCCTACCCTACAGGGTGCGAACACCGGGGAGCTGTTTTTT
>few|TRBV7-3|TRBJ1-1|NA
CASRRGMDTEAFF
TGTGCCAGCAGACGGGGGATGGACACTGAAGCTTTCTTT
>few|TRBV29-1|TRBJ2-1|NA
CSVGGPRGYNEQFF
TGCAGCGTTGGCGGTCCTCGGGGCTACAATGAGCAGTTCTTC
>few|TRBV5-1|TRBJ2-3|NA
CASSWRGDAEGDTQYF
TGCGCCAGCAGCTGGAGGGGGGATGCGGAAGGAGATACGCAGTATTTT
>NA|TRBV14|TRBJ2-3|NA
CASSQGDMRQVDTQYF
TGTGCCAGCAGCCAAGGAGACATGAGGCAGGTGGATACGCAGTATTTT
>NA|TRBV6-6|TRBJ1-4|NA
CASTVRIGSEKLFF
TGTGCCAGCACCGTCCGCATTGGCAGTGAAAAACTGTTTTTT
>few|TRBV9|TRBJ2-2|NA
CASSVDYITGELFF
TGTGCCAGCAGCGTAGATTACATCACCGGGGAGCTGTTTTTT
>large|TRBV5-1|TRBJ2-3|TRBD2
CASSLDGGGTDTQYF
TGCGCCAGCAGCTTGGACGGGGGGGGCACAGATACGCAGTATTTT
>NA|TRBV28|TRBJ2-7|TRBD2
CASSRLAGNYEQYF
TGTGCCAGCAGTCGACTAGCGGGGAACTACGAGCAGTACTTC